These 13 T cell receptor beta chains came from one sample sequenced in a study of regulatory T cells in long-lasting Graves disease. Library construction for TCR beta used iRepertoire HTBI primers and Arm-PCR of CDR3 regions. TCRdb re-analysed the multiplex PCR reads in MiXCR, keeping a single row per CDR3 protein. The sample shows 450,000 or so distinct CDR3 sequences, less than 25% of them seen only once. Time point: persistent/refractory GD, antithyroid drugs over 5 years with positive TRAb. RNA from PBMCs was the source of the TCR library. Source: peripheral blood mononuclear cells (PBMCs), taken when the disease was refractory, from a patient treated with antithyroid drugs. The receptor set was obtained from a female donor with Graves disease.

This clonotype has a handful of counts. The CDR3 loop is CASSLATSGQETQYF. CDR3 in DNA: TGCGCCAGCAGCTTGGCAACTAGCGGACAAGAGACCCAGTACTTC. The chain uses TRBV5-1 and TRBJ2-5; 8 bases map to TRBD2. Germline CDR1 and CDR2: SGHRS and YFSETQ. V lost 0 bases and J lost 2; bases outside the gene matches: 3. The CDR3 is made up of 15 amino acids.

This clonotype was found many times. V gene TRBV27 combines with J gene TRBJ1-6; a weak D match, TRBD1 (5 bases). V was trimmed by 7 bases and J by 7 bases, leaving 11 bases between them. The CDR3 is 13 amino acids. Germline loops: CDR1 MNHEY, CDR2 SMNVEV (reference sequence). CDR3 amino acids: CASMYRSNSPLHF. For the CDR3, the DNA is TGTGCCAGCATGTACAGGTCAAATTCACCCCTCCACTTT.

J is TRBJ1-5 and V is TRBV19; 9 bases match TRBD1. Per the germline V gene, CDR1 is LNHDA and CDR2 is SQIVND (reference sequence). With V trimmed by 5 bases and J by 3 bases, 8 bases remained unmatched. The CDR3 spans 16 residues. The CDR3 bases are TGTGCCAGTAGTTCCCCGGGACAGGGATCCAATCAGCCCCAGCATTTT. This gives the protein CASSSPGQGSNQPQHF.

The rearrangement links TRBV7-9 to TRBJ2-2, with D possibly matching TRBD1 (6 bases). This CDR3 comprises 16 residues. The V end lost 1 base, the J end lost 2 bases, and 11 bases lay between the germline ends. Per germline, CDR1 SEHNR and CDR2 FQNEAQ (reference sequence). The CDR3 reads CASSLDRVINTGELFF. CDR3 in DNA: TGTGCCAGCAGCTTAGACAGGGTGATCAACACCGGGGAGCTGTTTTTT.

The V call is TRBV5-1, the J call TRBJ2-5, with D uncertain. V gave up 3 bases and J gave up 1 base, with 22 bases separating them. The CDR3 has 18 residues. The germline gives CDR1 SGHRS, CDR2 YFSETQ. The CDR3 region has the DNA TGCGCCAGCAGCTCCCTGGGTTCAGAGGCATCAAGCCAAGAGACCCAGTACTTC. Translation gives CASSSLGSEASSQETQYF.

At least ten counts were recorded for this clonotype. CDR3 nucleotides: TGTGCCTGGAGTAACACCGGGGAGCTGTTTTTT. Its protein is CAWSNTGELFF. The gene calls are TRBV30 and TRBJ2-2, with no clear D. Germline V CDR1 and CDR2: GTSNPN, SVGIG (reference sequence). Trimming stripped 2 bases from V and 2 bases from J, with 0 bases between. The CDR3 runs to 11 residues.

The table lists this clonotype with many counts. The chain links TRBV6-5 to TRBJ2-5, with a possible D match to TRBD2 (6 bases). This CDR3 spans 16 amino acids. Germline V lookup: CDR1 MNHEY, CDR2 SVGAGI. V lost 0 bases to trimming and J lost 4 bases, with 15 bases between them. In DNA form, the CDR3 reads TGTGCCAGCAGTTACTCGAGGTCCCGGAGGGGAGAGACCCAGTACTTC. Its protein is CASSYSRSRRGETQYF.

This clonotype was seen a handful of times. The V and J genes are TRBV4-1 and TRBJ1-1; TRBD1 is a possible D gene (5 bases). The germline V and J ends were trimmed by 3 bases and 7 bases, with 18 bases remaining between them. The germline V gene has CDR1 MGHRA and CDR2 YSYEKL. This CDR3 spans 15 amino acids. CDR3 coding DNA: TGCGCCAGCAGCCACGGGATAGTAGCAGGGCATGAAGCTTTCTTT. Protein: CASSHGIVAGHEAFF.

This rearrangement joins TRBV7-2 to TRBJ1-1; 9 bases map to TRBD1. Germline trimming cut 4 bases from V and 4 bases from J; bases unmatched to any gene: 13. CDR1 is SGHTA and CDR2 is FQGNSA in the germline V gene. The length of the CDR3 is 17 residues. The CDR3: CASSWSGTGSIGTEAFF. The CDR3 region has the DNA TGTGCCAGCAGCTGGTCCGGGACAGGGTCGATAGGCACTGAAGCTTTCTTT.

This clonotype occurred a few times. The rearrangement uses TRBV4-2 and TRBJ2-7, with TRBD2 identical over 11 bases. Per the germline V gene, CDR1 is LGHNA and CDR2 is YNFKEQ. After removal of 1 base from V and 3 bases from J, the junction contained 5 bases not matched to a gene. CDR3 size: 16 residues. As DNA, the CDR3 is TGTGCCAGCAGCCAAGGAGCCGGGACTAGCGGCTACGAGCAGTACTTC. Residues: CASSQGAGTSGYEQYF.

A note on this clonotype: A much larger clone sits a single nucleotide away, making a read error possible. This sequence joins TRBV6-1 and TRBJ2-2; tentatively, D is TRBD1 or TRBD2 (5 bases each). The CDR3 totals 15 residues. Germline CDR1 MNHNS, CDR2 SASEGT. CDR3 sequence: CACSPRDATSGELFF. As DNA, the CDR3 is TGTGCCTGCAGTCCAAGGGACGCTACGTCCGGGGAGCTGTTTTTT.

CDR3 region: CASSLETGGVGTEAFF. Here the CDR3 DNA reads TGTGCCAGCAGCTTAGAAACAGGGGGCGTGGGAACTGAAGCTTTCTTT. This sequence joins TRBV7-8 and TRBJ1-1, with 9 bases aligning to TRBD1. The germline V gene has CDR1 SGHVS and CDR2 FQNEAQ. V was clipped by 1 base and J by 5 bases; unmatched bases: 8. The CDR3 length is 16 residues.

This clonotype was detected a few times. The chain recombines TRBV7-6 with TRBJ2-1; 13 bases map to TRBD2. After removal of 4 bases from V and 0 bases from J, the junction contained 15 bases not matched to a gene. CDR3 size: 21 residues. Germline loops: CDR1 SGHVS, CDR2 FNYEAQ. The CDR3 DNA reads as TGTGCCAGCAGCTCATTTTTTGGACTAGCGGGAGCAAAAGGCTCCTACAATGAGCAGTTCTTC. This gives the protein CASSSFFGLAGAKGSYNEQFF.